Following are 32 T cell receptor beta chains from one sample sequenced in a study of blood T cell repertoires in COVID-19. Measured with immunoSEQ multiplex PCR; TCRdb has only the in-frame clones, and not every one. The repertoire includes around 86,000 clones, over 75% of them detected once, and 7% to 9% sits in the top ten. The specimen sequenced was peripheral blood. The source of these receptors is a human donor with acute or convalescent COVID-19. The donor label of this sample is uncertain.

The chain is built from TRBV4-1 and TRBJ2-7; tentatively, D is TRBD2 (5 bases). V lost 0 bases, J lost 1 base, and 7 bases lay in between. This CDR3 contains 14 residues. Germline loops: CDR1 MGHRA, CDR2 YSYEKL. The CDR3 DNA reads as TGCGCCAGCAGCCAAGACCCGGGATCCTACGAGCAGTACTTC. Protein: CASSQDPGSYEQYF.

This chain connects TRBV5-1 to TRBJ2-7, with 8 bases fitting TRBD1. Germline assignment: CDR1 SGHRS and CDR2 YFSETQ. V lost 2 bases, J lost 2 bases, and 12 bases stayed unmatched. The CDR3 totals 17 residues. The CDR3 DNA sequence: TGCGCCAGCAGCTTCCAGGAAGGACAGGGATCCCCCTACGAGCAGTACTTC. Its translation is CASSFQEGQGSPYEQYF.

The V call is TRBV5-1, the J call TRBJ1-6; no reliable D call. Trimming removed 1 base from V and 0 bases from J, with 8 bases in between. The CDR3 contains 16 residues. The germline V gene encodes CDR1 SGHRS and CDR2 YFSETQ. Here the CDR3 DNA reads TGCGCCAGCAGCTTGACAGAATCCTCCTATAATTCACCCCTCCACTTT. Translating gives CASSLTESSYNSPLHF.

This rearrangement joins TRBV3-1 (or the pseudogene TRBV3-2) to TRBJ2-7; TRBD1 might be the D (6 bases). The CDR3 extends over 15 amino acids. The germline gives CDR1 LGHDT, CDR2 YNNKEL (reference sequence). Between the trimmed V and J ends, which lost 1 base and 4 bases, there was a span of 14 bases. Here the CDR3 reads CASSQVMGHQYEQYF. The DNA of the CDR3 is TGTGCCAGCAGCCAAGTCATGGGACATCAATACGAGCAGTACTTC.

In its sample, this clone was seen a few times. The chain recombines TRBV7-9 with TRBJ1-1, with D unresolved. Trimming left V 8 bases short and J 1 base short, with 14 bases between. Germline loops: CDR1 SEHNR, CDR2 FQNEAQ (reference sequence). The CDR3 covers 14 residues. CDR3 loop: CASLRTGENTEAFF. CDR3 DNA: TGTGCCAGCTTAAGGACCGGGGAGAACACTGAAGCTTTCTTT. Drawing the rest from reference TRBV7-9 and TRBJ1-1, the complete variable domain is DTGVSQNPRHKITKRGQNVTFRCDPISEHNRLYWYRQTLGQGPEFLTYFQNEAQLEKSRLLSDRFSAERPKGSFSTLEIQRTEQGDSAMYLCASLRTGENTEAFFGQGTRLTVV.

The gene calls are TRBV14 and TRBJ1-1; D possibly corresponds to TRBD1 (6 bases). Trimming stripped 2 bases from V and 5 bases from J, with 6 bases between. This CDR3 is 12 amino acids long. Germline CDR1 reads SGHDN; CDR2 reads FVKESK. The CDR3 protein is CASSQQGTEAFF. The CDR3 region has the DNA TGTGCCAGCAGCCAACAGGGGACTGAAGCTTTCTTT.

Concerning this clone: The junction and the germline gene differ at one end; a read error may be behind it. This chain links TRBV29-1 with TRBJ2-5, with a tentative D call TRBD2 (5 bases). The V gene's germline CDR1 is SQVTM and CDR2 ANQGSEA. This CDR3 comprises 11 residues. The CDR3 DNA reads TGCAGCGTTGAGTACTCCGGGGTTCGGGACTTC. It encodes CSVEYSGVRDF.

The chain couples TRBV10-3 to TRBJ1-5; 8 bases line up with TRBD1. Germline CDR1 is ENHRY and CDR2 is SYGVKD. V lost 6 bases to trimming and J lost 2 bases; unmatched junction nucleotides: 6. This CDR3 has 15 residues. CDR3 DNA sequence: TGTGCCATCAGCCGGACAGGGAATGGCAATCAGCCCCAGCATTTT. Translated, it gives CAISRTGNGNQPQHF.

The chain couples TRBV9 to TRBJ2-1, with 10 bases aligning to TRBD1. The J segment lost 2 bases and the V segment lost 4 bases, leaving 3 bases of the junction unmatched. The CDR3 is 15 residues long. The germline CDR1 and CDR2 sequences are SGDLS and YYNGEE. The CDR3, as DNA: TGTGCCAGCAGCATTGGACAGGGGGCCTACAATGAGCAGTTCTTC. Its translation is CASSIGQGAYNEQFF.

The rearrangement joins TRBV6-5 to TRBJ2-7; 7 nucleotides match TRBD1. The CDR3 covers 15 residues. Germline V lookup: CDR1 MNHEY, CDR2 SVGAGI. J was trimmed by 4 bases and V by 6 bases; bases with no gene match: 12. CDR3 nucleotide sequence: TGTGCCAGCAGCAAACCGGGACAGAAGGTTTACGAGCAGTACTTC. Translation gives CASSKPGQKVYEQYF.

The J gene is TRBJ2-3, the V gene TRBV3-1 (or the pseudogene TRBV3-2); D is possibly TRBD1 (5 bases). The CDR3 contains 14 residues. The ends were cut back, 4 bases at V and 0 bases at J, with 8 bases in the middle. Per germline, CDR1 LGHDT and CDR2 YNNKEL (reference sequence). CDR3 residues: CASSRTQSTDTQYF. CDR3 nucleotides: TGTGCCAGCAGCCGGACACAAAGCACAGATACGCAGTATTTT.

To note about this clone: An end of the junction does not agree with germline; a read error may underlie this. The V gene is TRBV24-1, the J gene TRBJ2-5, with 8 bases identical to TRBD1. Germline V gene lookup returns CDR1 KGHDR and CDR2 SFDVKD. The CDR3 is made up of 14 amino acids. CDR3 loop: CATSDSGGFETQYF. CDR3 coding DNA: TGTGCCACCAGCGATTCAGGGGGCTTTGAGACCCAGTACTTC.

V usage is TRBV7-2 and J usage is TRBJ2-5; D is possibly TRBD2 (6 bases). The V gene lost 1 base and the J gene lost 1 base, with 10 bases spanning the gap. CDR1 is SGHTA and CDR2 is FQGNSA in the germline V gene. The CDR3 is 15 residues long. The CDR3, as DNA: TGTGCCAGCAGCTTAGGGACTATCAGCCAAGAGACCCAGTACTTC. Translated, it gives CASSLGTISQETQYF.

The rearrangement joins TRBV5-1 to TRBJ2-3; TRBD2 matches at 8 bases. The CDR3 loop spans 16 amino acids. Germline assignment: CDR1 SGHRS and CDR2 YFSETQ. The J segment lost 2 bases and the V segment lost 4 bases, leaving 9 bases of the junction unmatched. CDR3 loop: CASSLGGDRVTDTQYF. The CDR3 DNA reads as TGCGCCAGCAGCCTCGGGGGGGACCGAGTCACAGATACGCAGTATTTT.

The CDR3 here is CASSLGLTGGSNEQYF. The CDR3 nucleotides are TGTGCCAGCAGCTTAGGTTTGACAGGGGGTTCTAACGAGCAGTACTTC. The J gene is TRBJ2-7, the V gene TRBV11-3; the match to TRBD1 covers 9 bases. The germline gives CDR1 SGHNT, CDR2 YENEEA. The ends lost 1 base at V and 5 bases at J; junction bases unmatched: 9. CDR3 length: 16 amino acids.

The rearrangement links TRBV6-5 to TRBJ2-7, with 12 bases aligning to TRBD1. The ends lost 0 bases at V and 6 bases at J; junction bases unmatched: 3. CDR1 is MNHEY, CDR2 SVGAGI, per germline. CDR3 length: 15 amino acids. DNA of the CDR3: TGTGCCAGCAGTTACTCCAGGGACAGGGGGCTCGAGCAGTACTTC. It specifies CASSYSRDRGLEQYF.

The genes are TRBV11-2 and TRBJ2-1, with 14 bases that match TRBD2. Germline-derived CDR1 and CDR2 are SGHAT and FQNNGV. V gave up 1 base and J gave up 8 bases; unmatched junction bases: 10. The CDR3 runs 18 residues. The CDR3 sequence: CASSLGRTSGGISDEQFF. CDR3 DNA sequence: TGTGCCAGCAGCTTAGGGAGGACTAGCGGGGGGATAAGCGATGAGCAGTTCTTC.

In nucleotides, the CDR3 is TGTGCCTGGAGTGTATTAAGCGGAAATAGCAATCAGCCCCAGCATTTT. Amino acids: CAWSVLSGNSNQPQHF. The V gene is TRBV30, the J gene TRBJ1-5; D unclear. The germline V gene encodes CDR1 GTSNPN and CDR2 SVGIG (reference sequence). V dropped 0 bases and J dropped 0 bases, with 12 bases sitting between them. The CDR3 covers 16 residues.

The chain recombines TRBV29-1 with TRBJ2-1, with a possible D match to TRBD2 (5 bases). The CDR3 is made up of 11 amino acids. The V and J ends lost 2 bases and 14 bases respectively, with 13 bases between them. The germline V gene encodes CDR1 SQVTM and CDR2 ANQGSEA. CDR3 in amino acids: CSVEKVEVEFF. DNA for the CDR3: TGCAGCGTTGAAAAGGTGGAGGTAGAGTTCTTC.

There are a few counts of this clone. The chain links TRBV2 to TRBJ1-1, with TRBD1 as a possible D gene (6 bases). Trimming left V 5 bases short and J 4 bases short, with 17 bases between. The germline V gene has CDR1 SNHLY and CDR2 FYNNEI. CDR3 length: 15 residues. The CDR3 DNA reads TGTGCCAGCAGTCCCGAGGGGGACGGCTTCACTGAAGCTTTCTTT. It specifies CASSPEGDGFTEAFF.

The V and J genes are TRBV19 and TRBJ1-2; D is possibly TRBD1 (5 bases). From germline, CDR1 is LNHDA and CDR2 SQIVND (reference sequence). The CDR3 has 13 residues. Trimming cost V 0 bases and J 3 bases, with 5 bases left between them. CDR3 region: CASSIDRDYGYTF. DNA for the CDR3: TGTGCCAGTAGTATAGACAGGGACTATGGCTACACCTTC.

Concerning this clone: Other nucleotide sequences from this sample produce the same CDR3. This sequence joins TRBV27 and TRBJ2-3, with D perhaps matching TRBD2 (5 bases). The V end lost 6 bases, the J end lost 6 bases, and 7 bases lay between the germline ends. CDR1 is MNHEY and CDR2 is SMNVEV in the germline V gene (reference sequence). This CDR3 comprises 11 residues. As DNA, the CDR3 is TGTGCCAGCAGGAGGGAGGATACGCAGTATTTT. Protein product: CASRREDTQYF.

The rearrangement joins TRBV7-2 to TRBJ2-3, with 8 positions matching TRBD1. J gave up 0 bases and V 3 bases, and 2 bases lay outside the gene matches. The CDR3 has 15 residues. Germline V gene data show CDR1 as SGHTA and CDR2 as FQGNSA. For the CDR3, the DNA is TGTGCCAGCAGCTTGACAGGGGAGAGCACAGATACGCAGTATTTT. This gives the protein CASSLTGESTDTQYF.

The chain carries TRBV19 and TRBJ2-4, with 8 bases identical to TRBD1. The ends lost 0 bases at V and 3 bases at J; junction bases unmatched: 13. The CDR3 runs 19 residues. Germline assignment: CDR1 LNHDA and CDR2 SQIVND (reference sequence). The chain's CDR3 is CASSIEHRGKKPGKNIQYF. In DNA, the CDR3 is TGTGCCAGTAGTATAGAGCACAGGGGGAAGAAGCCAGGCAAAAACATTCAGTACTTC.

The chain carries TRBV7-9 and TRBJ1-3, with D maybe TRBD1 (6 bases). Germline CDR1 reads SEHNR; CDR2 reads FQNEAQ (reference sequence). Trimming stripped 4 bases from V and 0 bases from J, with 13 bases between. The CDR3 has 16 amino acids. CDR3 DNA: TGTGCCAGCAGCTCCCTTACAGGGAGCTCTGGAAACACCATATATTTT. This sequence encodes CASSSLTGSSGNTIYF.

The rearrangement uses TRBV9 and TRBJ2-7; D not certain. The CDR3 spans 11 residues. The V gene's germline CDR1 is SGDLS and CDR2 YYNGEE. Trimming left V 3 bases short and J 3 bases short, with 4 bases between. CDR3 residues: CASSAGYEQYF. The CDR3 nucleotides are TGTGCCAGCAGCGCCGGCTACGAGCAGTACTTC.

The chain joins TRBV7-9 to TRBJ2-3; 9 bases are a match to TRBD1. Germline CDR1 SEHNR, CDR2 FQNEAQ (reference sequence). Trimming took 3 bases from V and 6 from J; bases not matched to a gene: 7. The CDR3 consists of 15 residues. Written as DNA, the CDR3 is TGTGCCAGCAGCTTTTGGGGGGACAGGGCCGATACGCAGTATTTT. Protein product: CASSFWGDRADTQYF.

The gene calls are TRBV11-1 and TRBJ2-3; D possibly corresponds to TRBD2 (7 bases). Germline V gene data show CDR1 as SGHAT and CDR2 as FQDESV (reference sequence). The CDR3 length is 15 residues. V was pared by 7 bases and J by 0 bases, with 14 bases between. CDR3 region: CASIRKGGSTDTQYF. CDR3 in DNA: TGTGCCAGCATCCGAAAGGGGGGGAGCACAGATACGCAGTATTTT.

The chain has TRBV6-5 and TRBJ2-4; 7 bases agree with TRBD2. From germline, CDR1 is MNHEY and CDR2 SVGAGI. V shed 8 bases and J 8 bases; nucleotides not matched to a gene: 9. This CDR3 has 13 amino acids. DNA for the CDR3: TGTGCCAGCGCGCTGGGAGGGAAGGACATTCAGTACTTC. Protein sequence: CASALGGKDIQYF.

This clone was seen a handful of times. This chain connects TRBV18 to TRBJ1-1; D not certain. Germline-derived CDR1 and CDR2 are KGHSH and LQKENI. This CDR3 is 13 amino acids long. Trimming cost V 2 bases and J 0 bases, with 4 bases left between them. Here the CDR3 DNA reads TGTGCCAGCTCACCAAGCATGAACACTGAAGCTTTCTTT. Protein sequence: CASSPSMNTEAFF.

This clone has just a few counts. The rearrangement joins TRBV19 to TRBJ2-3, with 7 bases lining up with TRBD1. V dropped 2 bases and J dropped 2; count of bases not matched to a gene: 10. This CDR3 contains 17 residues. Per germline, CDR1 LNHDA and CDR2 SQIVND (reference sequence). The CDR3 loop reads CASSIPPGTDNTDTQYF. The DNA of the CDR3 is TGTGCCAGTAGTATACCCCCCGGGACAGACAACACAGATACGCAGTATTTT.

The CDR3 loop reads CASSLGRIQETQYF. CDR3 DNA sequence: TGTGCCAGCAGCTTAGGCAGAATCCAAGAGACCCAGTACTTC. The J gene is TRBJ2-5, the V gene TRBV11-1; no firm D call. The CDR3 spans 14 residues. V lost 1 base, J lost 1 base, and 7 bases lay in between. Germline loops: CDR1 SGHAT, CDR2 FQDESV (reference sequence). The full variable domain, in which reference TRBV11-1 and TRBJ2-5 provide the parts outside the CDR3, is EAEVAQSPRYKITEKSQAVAFWCDPISGHATLYWYRQILGQGPELLVQFQDESVVDDSQLPKDRFSAERLKGVDSTLKIQPAELGDSAMYLCASSLGRIQETQYFGPGTRLLVL.